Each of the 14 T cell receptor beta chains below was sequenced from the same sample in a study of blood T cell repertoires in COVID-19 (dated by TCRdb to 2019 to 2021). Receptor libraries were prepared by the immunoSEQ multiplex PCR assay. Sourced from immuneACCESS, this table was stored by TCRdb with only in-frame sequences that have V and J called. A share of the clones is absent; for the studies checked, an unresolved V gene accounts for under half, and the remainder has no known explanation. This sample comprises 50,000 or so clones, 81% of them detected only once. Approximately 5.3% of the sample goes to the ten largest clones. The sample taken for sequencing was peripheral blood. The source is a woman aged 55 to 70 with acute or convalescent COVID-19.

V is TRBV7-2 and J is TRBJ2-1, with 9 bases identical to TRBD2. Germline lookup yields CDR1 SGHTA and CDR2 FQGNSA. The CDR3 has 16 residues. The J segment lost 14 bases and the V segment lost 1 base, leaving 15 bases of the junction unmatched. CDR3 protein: CASSLGRRGGGAGEFF. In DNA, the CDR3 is TGTGCCAGCAGCTTAGGGAGGCGCGGCGGGGGGGCCGGGGAGTTCTTC.

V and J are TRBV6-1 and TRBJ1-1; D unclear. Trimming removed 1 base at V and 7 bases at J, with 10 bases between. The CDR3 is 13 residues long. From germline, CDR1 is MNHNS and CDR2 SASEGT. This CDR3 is CASSEGLQLEAFF. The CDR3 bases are TGTGCCAGCAGTGAAGGACTCCAACTTGAAGCTTTCTTT.

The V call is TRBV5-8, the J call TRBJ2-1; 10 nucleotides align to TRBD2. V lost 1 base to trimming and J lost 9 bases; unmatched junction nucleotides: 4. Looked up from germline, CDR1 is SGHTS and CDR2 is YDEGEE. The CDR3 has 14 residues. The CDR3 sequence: CASSLRLAGVEQFF. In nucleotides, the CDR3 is TGTGCCAGCAGCTTGAGGCTAGCGGGAGTTGAGCAGTTCTTC.

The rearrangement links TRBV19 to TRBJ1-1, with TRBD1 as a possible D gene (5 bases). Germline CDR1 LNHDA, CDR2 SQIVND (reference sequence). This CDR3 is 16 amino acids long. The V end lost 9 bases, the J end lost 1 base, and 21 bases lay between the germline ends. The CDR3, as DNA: TGTGCCAGCCGGAGACAGTCGGATTACAGGAACACTGAAGCTTTCTTT. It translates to CASRRQSDYRNTEAFF.

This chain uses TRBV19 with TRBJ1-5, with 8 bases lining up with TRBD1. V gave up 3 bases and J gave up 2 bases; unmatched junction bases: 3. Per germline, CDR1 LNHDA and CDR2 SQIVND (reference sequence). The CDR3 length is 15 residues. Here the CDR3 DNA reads TGTGCCAGTAGTATGGAGACAGGGGGCAATCAGCCCCAGCATTTT. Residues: CASSMETGGNQPQHF.

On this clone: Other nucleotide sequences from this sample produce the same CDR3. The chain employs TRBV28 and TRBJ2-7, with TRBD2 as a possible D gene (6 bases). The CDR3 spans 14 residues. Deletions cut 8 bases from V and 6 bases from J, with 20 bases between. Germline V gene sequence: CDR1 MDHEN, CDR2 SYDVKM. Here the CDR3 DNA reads TGTGCCAGCCTTACCGGGACTCCTGGGGGCGAGCAGTACTTC. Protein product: CASLTGTPGGEQYF. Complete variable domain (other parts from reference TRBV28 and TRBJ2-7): DVKVTQSSRYLVKRTGEKVFLECVQDMDHENMFWYRQDPGLGLRLIYFSYDVKMKEKGDIPEGYSVSREKKERFSLILESASTNQTSMYLCASLTGTPGGEQYFGPGTRLTVT.

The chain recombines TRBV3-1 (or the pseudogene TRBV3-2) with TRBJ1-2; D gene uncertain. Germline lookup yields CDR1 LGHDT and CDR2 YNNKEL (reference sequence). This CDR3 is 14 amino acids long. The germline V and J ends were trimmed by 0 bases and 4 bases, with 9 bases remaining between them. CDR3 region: CASSQDPSPYGYTF. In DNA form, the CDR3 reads TGTGCCAGCAGCCAAGACCCCAGTCCCTATGGCTACACCTTC.

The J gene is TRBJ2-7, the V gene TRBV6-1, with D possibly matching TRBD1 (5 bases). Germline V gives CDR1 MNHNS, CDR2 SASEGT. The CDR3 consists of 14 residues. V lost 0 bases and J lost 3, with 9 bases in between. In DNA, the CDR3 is TGTGCCAGCAGTGAAGCCACAGGATTCTACGAGCAGTACTTC. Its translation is CASSEATGFYEQYF.

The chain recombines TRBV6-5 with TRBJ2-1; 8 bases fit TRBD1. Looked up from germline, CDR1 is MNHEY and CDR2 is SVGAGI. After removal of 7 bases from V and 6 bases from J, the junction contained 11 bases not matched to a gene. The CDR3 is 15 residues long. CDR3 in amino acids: CASTYRGSAGNEQFF. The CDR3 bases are TGTGCCAGCACCTACAGGGGGAGTGCGGGCAATGAGCAGTTCTTC.

For the CDR3, the DNA is TGTGCCAGCAGCCCCGGGACAGGGGCCTACAATGAGCAGTTCTTC. As protein: CASSPGTGAYNEQFF. This rearrangement joins TRBV4-2 to TRBJ2-1; 10 nucleotides line up with TRBD1. The CDR3 loop spans 15 amino acids. Trimming at V came to 4 bases and at J to 2 bases, leaving 2 bases not matched to a gene. Per germline, CDR1 LGHNA and CDR2 YNFKEQ.

CDR3 bases: TGTGCCAGCAGTGGTTCACTCGTTGCAACTAATGAAAAACTGTTTTTT. It specifies CASSGSLVATNEKLFF. The V call is TRBV2, the J call TRBJ1-4; D remains unclear. V was trimmed by 4 bases and J by 0 bases, leaving 12 bases between them. This CDR3 has 16 amino acids. The germline V gene encodes CDR1 SNHLY and CDR2 FYNNEI.

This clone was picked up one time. The CDR3 here is CASSYYSGLQETQYF. The CDR3 region has the DNA TGTGCCAGCAGTTACTATTCAGGCCTCCAAGAGACCCAGTACTTC. The chain has TRBV6-6 and TRBJ2-5; unclear D gene. The CDR3 loop spans 15 amino acids. With 1 base removed from V and 1 base from J, the gap between germline ends came to 10 bases. Germline CDR1 is MNHNY and CDR2 is SVGAGI (reference sequence).

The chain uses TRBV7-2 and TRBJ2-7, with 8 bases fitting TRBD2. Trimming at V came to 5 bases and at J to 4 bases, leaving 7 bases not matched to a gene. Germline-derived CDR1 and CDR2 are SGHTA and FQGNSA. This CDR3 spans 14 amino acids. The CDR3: CASSQRGTRYEQYF. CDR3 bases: TGTGCCAGCAGCCAACGGGGGACTAGATACGAGCAGTACTTC.

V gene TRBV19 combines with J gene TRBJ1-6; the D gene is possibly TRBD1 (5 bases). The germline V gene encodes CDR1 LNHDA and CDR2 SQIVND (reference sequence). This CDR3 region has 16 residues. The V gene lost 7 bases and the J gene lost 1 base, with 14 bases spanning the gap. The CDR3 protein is CASTPGGLSYNSPLHF. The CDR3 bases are TGTGCCAGTACCCCTGGGGGGTTGTCCTATAATTCACCCCTCCACTTT.